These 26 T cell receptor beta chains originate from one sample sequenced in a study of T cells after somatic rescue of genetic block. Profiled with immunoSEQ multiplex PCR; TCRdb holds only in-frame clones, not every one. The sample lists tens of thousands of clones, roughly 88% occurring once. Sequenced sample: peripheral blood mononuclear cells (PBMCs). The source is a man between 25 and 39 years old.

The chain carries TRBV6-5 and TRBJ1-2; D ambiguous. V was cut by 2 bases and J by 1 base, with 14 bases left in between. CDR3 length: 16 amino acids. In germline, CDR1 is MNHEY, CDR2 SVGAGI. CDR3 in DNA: TGTGCCAGCAGTTACGAAAAGGGCAGTCTTAACTATGGCTACACCTTC. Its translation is CASSYEKGSLNYGYTF.

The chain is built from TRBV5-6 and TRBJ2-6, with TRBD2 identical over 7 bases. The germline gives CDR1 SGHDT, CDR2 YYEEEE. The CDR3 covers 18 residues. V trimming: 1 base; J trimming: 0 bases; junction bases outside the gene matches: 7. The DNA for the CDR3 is TGTGCCAGCAGCTTGTTAAGACTAGCAGGCTCTGGGGCCAACGTCCTGACTTTC. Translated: CASSLLRLAGSGANVLTF.

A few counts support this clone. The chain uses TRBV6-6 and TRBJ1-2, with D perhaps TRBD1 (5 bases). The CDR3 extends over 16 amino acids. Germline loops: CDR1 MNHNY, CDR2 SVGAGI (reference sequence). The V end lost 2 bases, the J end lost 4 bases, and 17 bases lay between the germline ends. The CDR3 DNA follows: TGTGCCAGCAGTTACCTCAATCGAGGGGAAAGCTATGGCTACACCTTC. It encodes CASSYLNRGESYGYTF.

CDR3 sequence reads: CSVAGGNTEAFF. DNA of the CDR3: TGCAGCGTGGCAGGGGGGAACACTGAAGCTTTCTTT. The chain carries TRBV29-1 and TRBJ1-1, with TRBD1 matching over 7 bases. The CDR3 runs 12 residues. Germline-derived CDR1 and CDR2 are SQVTM and ANQGSEA. The V and J ends lost 6 bases and 1 base, in that order; junction bases with no gene match: 2.

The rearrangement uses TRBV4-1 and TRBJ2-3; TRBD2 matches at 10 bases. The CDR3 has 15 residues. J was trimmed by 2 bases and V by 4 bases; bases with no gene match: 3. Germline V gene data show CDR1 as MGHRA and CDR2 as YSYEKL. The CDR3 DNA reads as TGCGCCAGCAGCCTAGGACTAGCGGACACAGATACGCAGTATTTT. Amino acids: CASSLGLADTDTQYF.

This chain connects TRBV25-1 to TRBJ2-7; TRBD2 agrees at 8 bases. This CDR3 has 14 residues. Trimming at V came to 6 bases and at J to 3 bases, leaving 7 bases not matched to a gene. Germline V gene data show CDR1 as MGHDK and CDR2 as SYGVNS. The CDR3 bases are TGTGCCAGCAGGCCCCCCGGGGGGGGCTACGAGCAGTACTTC. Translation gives CASRPPGGGYEQYF.

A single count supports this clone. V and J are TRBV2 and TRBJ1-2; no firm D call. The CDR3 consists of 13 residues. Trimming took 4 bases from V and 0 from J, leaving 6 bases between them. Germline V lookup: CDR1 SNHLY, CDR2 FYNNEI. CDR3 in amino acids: CASSGRANYGYTF. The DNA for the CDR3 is TGTGCCAGCAGTGGGAGGGCTAACTATGGCTACACCTTC.

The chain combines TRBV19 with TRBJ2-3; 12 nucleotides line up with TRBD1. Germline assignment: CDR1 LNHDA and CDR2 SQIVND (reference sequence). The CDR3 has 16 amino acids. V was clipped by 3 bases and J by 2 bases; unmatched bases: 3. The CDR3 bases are TGTGCCAGTAGTATCCCGGGACAGGGGGCCACAGATACGCAGTATTTT. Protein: CASSIPGQGATDTQYF.

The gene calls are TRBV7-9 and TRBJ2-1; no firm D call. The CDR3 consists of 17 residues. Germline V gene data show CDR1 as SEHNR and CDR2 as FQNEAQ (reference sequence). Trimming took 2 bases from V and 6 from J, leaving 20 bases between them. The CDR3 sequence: CASSLNLGPGMGNEQFF. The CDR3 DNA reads TGTGCCAGCAGCTTAAACTTGGGCCCCGGTATGGGCAATGAGCAGTTCTTC.

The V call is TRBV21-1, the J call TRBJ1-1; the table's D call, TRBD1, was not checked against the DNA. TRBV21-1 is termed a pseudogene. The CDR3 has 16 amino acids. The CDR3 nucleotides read TGTGCCAGCAGCGCAAAGAGCCCGGGACACCGACCTGAAGCTTTCTTT. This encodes CASSAKSPGHRPEAFF.

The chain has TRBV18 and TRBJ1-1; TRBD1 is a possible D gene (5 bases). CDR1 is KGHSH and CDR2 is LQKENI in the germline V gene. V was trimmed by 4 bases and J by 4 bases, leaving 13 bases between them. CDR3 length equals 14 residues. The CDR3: CASSRRGDGTEAFF. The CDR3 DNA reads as TGTGCCAGCTCACGACGGGGGGACGGCACTGAAGCTTTCTTT.

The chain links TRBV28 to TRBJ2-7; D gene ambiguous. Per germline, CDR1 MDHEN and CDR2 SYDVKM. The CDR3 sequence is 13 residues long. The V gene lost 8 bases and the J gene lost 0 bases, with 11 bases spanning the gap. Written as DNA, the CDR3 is TGTGCCAGCCTAAGCTGGAGCTCCTACGAGCAGTACTTC. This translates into CASLSWSSYEQYF. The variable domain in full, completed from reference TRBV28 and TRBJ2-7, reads DVKVTQSSRYLVKRTGEKVFLECVQDMDHENMFWYRQDPGLGLRLIYFSYDVKMKEKGDIPEGYSVSREKKERFSLILESASTNQTSMYLCASLSWSSYEQYFGPGTRLTVT.

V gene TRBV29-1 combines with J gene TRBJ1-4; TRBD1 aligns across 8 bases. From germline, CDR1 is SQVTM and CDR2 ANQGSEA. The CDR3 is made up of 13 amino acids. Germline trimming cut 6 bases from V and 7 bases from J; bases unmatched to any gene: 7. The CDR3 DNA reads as TGCAGCGTGAGCCCAGGGGGCAGTGAAAAACTGTTTTTT. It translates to CSVSPGGSEKLFF.

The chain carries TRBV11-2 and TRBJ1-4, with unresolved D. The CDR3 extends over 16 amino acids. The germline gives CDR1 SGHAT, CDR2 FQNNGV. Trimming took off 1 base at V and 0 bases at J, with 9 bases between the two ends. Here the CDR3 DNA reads TGTGCCAGCAGCTTAGGGATGGCGGCAACTAATGAAAAACTGTTTTTT. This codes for CASSLGMAATNEKLFF.

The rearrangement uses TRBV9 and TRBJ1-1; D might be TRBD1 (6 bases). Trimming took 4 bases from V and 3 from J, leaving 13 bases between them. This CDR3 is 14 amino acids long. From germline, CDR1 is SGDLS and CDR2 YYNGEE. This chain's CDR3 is CASSPYREDTEAFF. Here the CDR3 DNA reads TGTGCCAGCAGCCCTTACAGGGAGGACACTGAAGCTTTCTTT.

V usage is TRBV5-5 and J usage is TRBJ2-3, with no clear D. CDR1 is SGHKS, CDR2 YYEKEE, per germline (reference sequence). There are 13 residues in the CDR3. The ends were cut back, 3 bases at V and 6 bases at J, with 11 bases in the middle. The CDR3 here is CASSSLRRDTQYF. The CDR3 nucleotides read TGTGCCAGCAGCTCTCTTCGGCGGGATACGCAGTATTTT.

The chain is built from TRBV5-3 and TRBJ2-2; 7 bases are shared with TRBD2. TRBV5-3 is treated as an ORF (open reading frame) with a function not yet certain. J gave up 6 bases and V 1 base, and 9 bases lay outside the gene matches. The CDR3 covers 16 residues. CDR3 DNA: TGTGCCAGAAGCTTGCTCAGAGGCCGGGGGGCCGGGGAGCTGTTTTTT. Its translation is CARSLLRGRGAGELFF.

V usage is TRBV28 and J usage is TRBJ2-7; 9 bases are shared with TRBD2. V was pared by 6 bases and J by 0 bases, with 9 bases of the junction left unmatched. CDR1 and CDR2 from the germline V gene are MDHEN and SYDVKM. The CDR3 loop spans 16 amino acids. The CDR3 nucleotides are TGTGCCAGCAGAGGAATAGCGGGAGCCCCCTCCTACGAGCAGTACTTC. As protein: CASRGIAGAPSYEQYF. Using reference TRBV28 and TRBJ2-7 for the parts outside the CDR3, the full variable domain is DVKVTQSSRYLVKRTGEKVFLECVQDMDHENMFWYRQDPGLGLRLIYFSYDVKMKEKGDIPEGYSVSREKKERFSLILESASTNQTSMYLCASRGIAGAPSYEQYFGPGTRLTVT.

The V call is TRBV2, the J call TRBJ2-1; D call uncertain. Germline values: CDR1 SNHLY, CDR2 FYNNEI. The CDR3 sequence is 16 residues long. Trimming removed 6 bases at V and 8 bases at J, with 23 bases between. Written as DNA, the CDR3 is TGTGCCAGCAGGCCTGACTGGAACAATGAAAAAGATGAGCAGTTCTTC. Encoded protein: CASRPDWNNEKDEQFF.

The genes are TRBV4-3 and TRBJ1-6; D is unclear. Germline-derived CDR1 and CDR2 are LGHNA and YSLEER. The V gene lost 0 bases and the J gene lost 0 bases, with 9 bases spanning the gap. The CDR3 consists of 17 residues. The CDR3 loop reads CASSQDLVNSYNSPLHF. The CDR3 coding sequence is TGCGCCAGCAGCCAAGATCTAGTAAACTCCTATAATTCACCCCTCCACTTT.

The CDR3 loop is CASSWEGTGAADTQYF. The CDR3 region has the DNA TGTGCCAGTAGCTGGGAAGGGACAGGGGCGGCAGATACGCAGTATTTT. The chain joins TRBV19 to TRBJ2-3; the match to TRBD1 covers 10 bases. The CDR3 is 16 residues long. Germline V lookup: CDR1 LNHDA, CDR2 SQIVND (reference sequence). Trimming cost V 6 bases and J 4 bases; bases outside gene matches: 10.

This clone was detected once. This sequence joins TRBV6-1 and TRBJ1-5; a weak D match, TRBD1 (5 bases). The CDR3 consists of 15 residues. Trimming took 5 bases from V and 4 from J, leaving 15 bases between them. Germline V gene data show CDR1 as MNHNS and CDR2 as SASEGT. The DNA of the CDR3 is TGTGCCAGCAGTAGGACCCGACAGAATAATCAGCCCCAGCATTTT. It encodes CASSRTRQNNQPQHF.

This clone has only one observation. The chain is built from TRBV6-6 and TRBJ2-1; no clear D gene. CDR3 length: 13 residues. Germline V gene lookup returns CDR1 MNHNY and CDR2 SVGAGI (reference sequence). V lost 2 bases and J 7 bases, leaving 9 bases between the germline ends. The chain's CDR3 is CASSYSGWNEQFF. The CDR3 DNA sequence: TGTGCCAGCAGTTACAGTGGTTGGAATGAGCAGTTCTTC.

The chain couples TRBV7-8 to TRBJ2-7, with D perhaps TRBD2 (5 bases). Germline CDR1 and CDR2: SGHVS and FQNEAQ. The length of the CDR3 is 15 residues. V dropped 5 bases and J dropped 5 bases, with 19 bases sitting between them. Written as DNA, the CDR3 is TGTGCCAGCAGCCCTAGACGGGGATCTTTGCACGAGCAGTACTTC. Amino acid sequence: CASSPRRGSLHEQYF. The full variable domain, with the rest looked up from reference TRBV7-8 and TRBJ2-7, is GAGVSQSPRYKVAKRGQDVALRCDPISGHVSLFWYQQALGQGPEFLTYFQNEAQLDKSGLPSDRFFAERPEGSVSTLKIQRTQQEDSAVYLCASSPRRGSLHEQYFGPGTRLTVT.

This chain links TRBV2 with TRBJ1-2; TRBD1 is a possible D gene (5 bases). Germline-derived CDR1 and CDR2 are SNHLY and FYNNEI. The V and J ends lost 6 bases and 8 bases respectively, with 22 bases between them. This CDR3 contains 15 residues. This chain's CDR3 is CASSSQGYGSGGYTF. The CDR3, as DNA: TGTGCCAGCAGCAGCCAGGGATATGGCTCGGGGGGCTACACCTTC.

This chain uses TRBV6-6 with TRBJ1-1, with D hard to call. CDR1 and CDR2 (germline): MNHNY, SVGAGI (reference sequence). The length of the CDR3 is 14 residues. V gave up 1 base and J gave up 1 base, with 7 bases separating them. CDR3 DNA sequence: TGTGCCAGCAGTTACTTGGCGGGGAACACTGAAGCTTTCTTT. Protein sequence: CASSYLAGNTEAFF.